Included here is one T cell receptor beta chain sequence, with context. Its antigen is as yet unknown. CD4+ T cells specific for antigen were expanded with viral peptide pools by the ViraFEST assay before sequencing. Cells that had been cultured for roughly eleven days were the source of isolated CD4+ T cells. Nucleocapsid antibodies were negative in the vaccine recipients, who had never had SARS-CoV-2 infection. On both days 3 and 7, half of the culture medium was replaced with IL-2 medium. Assay used: immunoSEQ multiplex PCR; TCRdb lists only in-frame clones, some missing. The data contain 20,000 to 30,000 clones, about two thirds of them singletons. These data originate in a study of vaccination effects on CD4 cells after COVID-19. Whole-study results and caveats: In the late period after vaccination, infection- and vaccine-induced clones contracted markedly.

The CDR3 sequence is 12 residues long. Germline-derived CDR1 and CDR2 are MGHDK and SYGVNS. The ends were cut back, 4 bases at V and 8 bases at J, with 11 bases in the middle. The chain is built from TRBV25-1 and TRBJ1-2; no clear D. The TCR was taken from a human donor who received a COVID-19 vaccine. Here the sequenced sample was CD4+ T cells from PBMCs cultured with SARS-CoV-2 spike peptides, taken before COVID-19 vaccination. The CDR3 DNA sequence: TGTGCCAGCAGTGTACGGGAGAGAGGCTACACCTTC. Translation: CASSVRERGYTF.